Below are 5 T cell receptor beta chains sequenced from a single sample in a study of blood T cell repertoires in COVID-19. The protocol was immunoSEQ multiplex PCR, while the TCRdb copy is restricted to in-frame clones and leaves out a portion. The sample has tens of thousands of clones, roughly 88% seen once. The sequencing sample was made of peripheral blood. These TCRs come from a human donor in a cohort sampled during active COVID-19.

The chain recombines TRBV28 with TRBJ1-4; D call uncertain. Trimming took off 3 bases at V and 2 bases at J, with 13 bases between the two ends. There are 16 residues in the CDR3. Looked up from germline, CDR1 is MDHEN and CDR2 is SYDVKM. The CDR3 region has the DNA TGTGCCAGCAGTTTTTCGCGAGCTCGGACTAATGAAAAACTGTTTTTT. It codes for CASSFSRARTNEKLFF.

CDR3 residues: CASSREARATGELFF. The CDR3 DNA sequence: TGTGCCAGTAGTCGCGAAGCGCGGGCGACCGGGGAGCTGTTTTTT. V and J are TRBV19 and TRBJ2-2; tentative D call: TRBD2 (5 bases). V lost 5 bases, J lost 5 bases, and 15 bases lay in between. Germline assignment: CDR1 LNHDA and CDR2 SQIVND (reference sequence). This CDR3 has 15 amino acids.

This rearrangement joins TRBV7-2 to TRBJ2-5; D might be TRBD2 (6 bases). The CDR3 loop spans 17 amino acids. The germline CDR1 and CDR2 sequences are SGHTA and FQGNSA. Trimming shortened V by 5 bases and J by 3 bases, and 22 bases separated the two germline ends. CDR3 DNA sequence: TGTGCCAGCAGCCGTTTTCCCAGGAGGGCTAACGAAGAGACCCAGTACTTC. It encodes CASSRFPRRANEETQYF.

V usage is TRBV28 and J usage is TRBJ2-7, with D possibly being TRBD2 (6 bases). The CDR3 length is 15 residues. Germline V gene lookup returns CDR1 MDHEN and CDR2 SYDVKM. Trimming removed 3 bases at V and 2 bases at J, with 14 bases between. CDR3 nucleotide sequence: TGTGCCAGCAGTTTTTGGAGGGCCCGACCCTACGAGCAGTACTTC. Residues: CASSFWRARPYEQYF. Full variable domain (remainder filled in from reference TRBV28 and TRBJ2-7): DVKVTQSSRYLVKRTGEKVFLECVQDMDHENMFWYRQDPGLGLRLIYFSYDVKMKEKGDIPEGYSVSREKKERFSLILESASTNQTSMYLCASSFWRARPYEQYFGPGTRLTVT.

V and J are TRBV18 and TRBJ1-1; weak D call: TRBD1 (5 bases). Germline V gene data show CDR1 as KGHSH and CDR2 as LQKENI. The CDR3 length is 16 residues. Between the trimmed V and J ends, which lost 1 base and 5 bases, there was a span of 17 bases. The CDR3 sequence: CASSPLPLTVTTEAFF. CDR3 sequence (DNA): TGTGCCAGCTCACCACTACCTCTGACAGTAACGACTGAAGCTTTCTTT. Using reference TRBV18 and TRBJ1-1 for the parts outside the CDR3, the full variable domain is NAGVMQNPRHLVRRRGQEARLRCSPMKGHSHVYWYRQLPEEGLKFMVYLQKENIIDESGMPKERFSAEFPKEGPSILRIQQVVRGDSAAYFCASSPLPLTVTTEAFFGQGTRLTVV.